The sequence of this T cell receptor (beta chain) was determined in a study of a mutant IDH1 vaccine in newly diagnosed glioma. Study background: All eight of the vaccinations patients received fell in weeks 1, 3, 5, 7, 11, 15, 19 and 23. The start of vaccination came 4-6 weeks after radiotherapy alone, or with temozolomide cycles.

Time point: week 11, during vaccination. It was 300 ug of mutant IDH1 20-mer peptide that made up each vaccine dose, given with topical imiquimod. The method was immunoSEQ multiplex PCR; TCRdb's version includes in-frame clones alone and lacks a portion of them. The top ten clones hold 1.5% to 2.5% of a sample with some 59,000 clones, approximately 89% of them seen once. To note about this clone: Its specificity is unknown. One end of the junction fails to match germline, which may point to a read error. The identical CDR3 is also encoded by other nucleotide sequences in the sample.

This CDR3 contains 15 residues. Per germline, CDR1 MGHRA and CDR2 YSYEKL. The chain uses TRBV4-1 and TRBJ2-5; D perhaps matches TRBD1 (5 bases). The material was PBMCs, obtained from a glioma patient whose treatment included an IDH1 peptide vaccine. The sequence was collected from a man aged 35 to 55 with glioma. CDR3 region: CASSQGSREQETQYF. The DNA of the CDR3 is TGCGCCAGCAGTCAAGGGTCCAGGGAACAAGAGACCCAGTACTTC.